This section outlines one T cell receptor beta chain sequence together with its context. As yet, its antigen is unknown. CDR1 and CDR2 (germline): MGHRA, YSYEKL. The CDR3 has 17 amino acids. V shed 1 base and J 1 base; nucleotides not matched to a gene: 7. Time point: baseline pretreatment blood. As to treatment: 15 Gy SBRT to primary tumor, nephrectomy 4 weeks later. After SBRT, blood was collected at 2 and 4 weeks, plus baseline. The data are from a study of radiation and T cells in renal cell carcinoma. Findings and caveats of the study: In blood, top tumor clones expanded by 2 weeks, shrinking by 4. Pretreatment tumor biopsies were lacking, so baseline clonotypes are unknown.

Libraries were prepared by immunoSEQ multiplex PCR; TCRdb keeps only in-frame clonotypes and omits some of them. The sample lists roughly 150,000 clones, 88% occurring once. The sequences come from blood, collected from a patient whose treatment included radiotherapy and nephrectomy. V and J are TRBV4-1 and TRBJ1-1, with TRBD1 matching 9 bases. The TCR comes from a woman between 65 and 79 years old with renal cell carcinoma. The CDR3 sequence is CASSQVGQGVRNTEAFF. The CDR3 DNA sequence: TGCGCCAGCAGCCAAGTGGGACAGGGAGTAAGGAACACTGAAGCTTTCTTT.